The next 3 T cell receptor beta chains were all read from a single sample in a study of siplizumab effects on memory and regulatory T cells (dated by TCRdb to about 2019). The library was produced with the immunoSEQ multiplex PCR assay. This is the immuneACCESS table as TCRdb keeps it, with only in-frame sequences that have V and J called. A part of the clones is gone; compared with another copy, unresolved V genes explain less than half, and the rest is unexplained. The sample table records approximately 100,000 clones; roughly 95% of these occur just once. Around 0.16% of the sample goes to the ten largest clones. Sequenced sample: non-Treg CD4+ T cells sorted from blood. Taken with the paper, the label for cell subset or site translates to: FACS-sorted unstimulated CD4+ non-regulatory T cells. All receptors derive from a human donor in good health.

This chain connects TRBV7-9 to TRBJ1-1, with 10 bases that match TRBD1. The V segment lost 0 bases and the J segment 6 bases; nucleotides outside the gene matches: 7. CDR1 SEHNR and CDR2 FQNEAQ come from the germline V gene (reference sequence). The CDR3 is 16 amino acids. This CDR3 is CASSLAAGQGLAEAFF. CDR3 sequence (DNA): TGTGCCAGCAGCTTAGCGGCGGGACAGGGGCTGGCTGAAGCTTTCTTT.

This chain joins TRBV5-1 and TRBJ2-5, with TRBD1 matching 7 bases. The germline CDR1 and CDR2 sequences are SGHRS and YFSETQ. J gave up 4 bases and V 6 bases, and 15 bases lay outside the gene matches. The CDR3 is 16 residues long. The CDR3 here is CASIPSESGGIETQYF. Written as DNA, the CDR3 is TGCGCCAGCATCCCATCGGAGTCAGGGGGTATAGAGACCCAGTACTTC.

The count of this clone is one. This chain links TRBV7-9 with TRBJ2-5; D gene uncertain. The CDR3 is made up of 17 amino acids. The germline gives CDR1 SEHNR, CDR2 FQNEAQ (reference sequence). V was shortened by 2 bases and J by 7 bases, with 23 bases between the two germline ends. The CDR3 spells CASSLPQRNGPMGTQYF. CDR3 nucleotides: TGTGCCAGCAGCTTACCCCAAAGGAACGGACCGATGGGGACCCAGTACTTC.